This T cell receptor beta chain was obtained from a study of blood T cell repertoires in COVID-19. Authors' processing steps: Nucleated cell counts were estimated from reference gene primer amplification. Only in-frame clones appear in the TCRdb table, and some are missing; sequencing was by immunoSEQ multiplex PCR. V and J calls and clone size come straight from that table; D and trimming were deduced from the DNA. The table has some 200,000 clones, approximately 87% seen once; the top ten hold roughly 3.3%. Germline lookup yields CDR1 MNHEY and CDR2 SVGAGI. This CDR3 has 13 residues. The V end was cut by 8 bases, the J end by 2 bases, with 12 bases between.

The sequence derives from a man aged 18 to 30 with active or convalescent COVID-19. The sample taken for sequencing was peripheral blood. This chain links TRBV6-5 with TRBJ1-2; D unresolved. DNA for the CDR3: TGTGCCAGCGGTCAAACAGAAAACTATGGCTACACCTTC. As protein: CASGQTENYGYTF.